A single sample gave rise to the 8 T cell receptor beta chains below, sequenced in a study of cytomegalovirus exposure and HLA in healthy donors. The PCR used 60 Vbeta and 13 Jbeta primers. Only in-frame clones appear in the TCRdb table, and some are missing; sequencing was by immunoSEQ multiplex PCR. This repertoire shows 95,000 to 150,000 clones, around 80% found once; its top ten account for about 1%. Specimen: PBMCs. The receptors originated from a woman younger than 45 in good health and CMV-seronegative.

The rearrangement joins TRBV11-2 to TRBJ2-2; TRBD2 might be the D (6 bases). Trimming shortened V by 7 bases and J by 5 bases, and 17 bases separated the two germline ends. This CDR3 has 15 amino acids. CDR1 and CDR2 (germline): SGHAT, FQNNGV. The CDR3 reads CASTIQRVGTGELFF. The CDR3 nucleotides read TGTGCCAGCACCATTCAGCGGGTGGGGACCGGGGAGCTGTTTTTT.

This chain connects TRBV9 to TRBJ1-2; weak D call: TRBD1 (6 bases). CDR3 length: 14 residues. Germline lookup yields CDR1 SGDLS and CDR2 YYNGEE. V was clipped by 3 bases and J by 0 bases, with 9 bases between them. In nucleotides, the CDR3 is TGTGCCAGCAGCGCGGACAGATCTAACTATGGCTACACCTTC. Protein: CASSADRSNYGYTF.

The chain uses TRBV18 and TRBJ1-4; D is possibly TRBD1 (5 bases). In germline, CDR1 is KGHSH, CDR2 LQKENI. Trimming removed 4 bases at V and 8 bases at J, with 11 bases between. This CDR3 has 13 amino acids. CDR3 sequence reads: CASSRSREEKLFF. The CDR3 DNA follows: TGTGCCAGCTCACGAAGCAGGGAAGAAAAACTGTTTTTT.

The chain recombines TRBV5-1 with TRBJ1-2; no firm D call. Germline assignment: CDR1 SGHRS and CDR2 YFSETQ. This CDR3 is 13 amino acids long. Trimming took 7 bases from V and 1 from J, leaving 11 bases between them. CDR3 nucleotide sequence: TGCGCCAGCGCGGGCTTGAATAACTATGGCTACACCTTC. This translates into CASAGLNNYGYTF.

This clone was counted a single time. The gene calls are TRBV7-3 and TRBJ2-3; D gene unclear. This CDR3 is built from 15 residues. The germline CDR1 and CDR2 sequences are SGHTA and FQGTGA. V shed 0 bases and J shed 6 bases, with 13 bases lying between them. The CDR3: CASSLTLHGLDTQYF. CDR3 DNA sequence: TGTGCCAGCAGCTTAACCCTCCATGGGCTGGATACGCAGTATTTT.

The chain couples TRBV4-3 to TRBJ2-7; TRBD2 matches at 9 bases. This CDR3 contains 18 residues. The V gene end was trimmed by 0 bases and the J gene end by 3 bases; junction bases not matched to a gene: 12. Germline CDR1 LGHNA, CDR2 YSLEER. The CDR3, as DNA: TGCGCCAGCAGCCAAGATTTAGCAGCAGGGACTAGCCACTACGAGCAGTACTTC. Translated, it gives CASSQDLAAGTSHYEQYF.

This sequence joins TRBV7-2 and TRBJ2-7; 9 bases agree with TRBD1. This CDR3 has 16 residues. Germline-derived CDR1 and CDR2 are SGHTA and FQGNSA. The V segment lost 5 bases and the J segment 2 bases; nucleotides outside the gene matches: 10. CDR3 bases: TGTGCCAGCAGCCCATGGGCCGGGGACAGGGCCTACGAGCAGTACTTC. Its protein product is CASSPWAGDRAYEQYF.

The CDR3 loop is CASSLSGSNSPLHF. CDR3 nucleotide sequence: TGCGCCAGCAGCTTGTCGGGGTCGAATTCACCCCTCCACTTT. The V and J genes are TRBV5-1 and TRBJ1-6, with D unresolved. This CDR3 has 14 residues. CDR1 and CDR2 from the germline V gene are SGHRS and YFSETQ. The germline V and J ends were trimmed by 1 base and 7 bases, with 9 bases remaining between them.